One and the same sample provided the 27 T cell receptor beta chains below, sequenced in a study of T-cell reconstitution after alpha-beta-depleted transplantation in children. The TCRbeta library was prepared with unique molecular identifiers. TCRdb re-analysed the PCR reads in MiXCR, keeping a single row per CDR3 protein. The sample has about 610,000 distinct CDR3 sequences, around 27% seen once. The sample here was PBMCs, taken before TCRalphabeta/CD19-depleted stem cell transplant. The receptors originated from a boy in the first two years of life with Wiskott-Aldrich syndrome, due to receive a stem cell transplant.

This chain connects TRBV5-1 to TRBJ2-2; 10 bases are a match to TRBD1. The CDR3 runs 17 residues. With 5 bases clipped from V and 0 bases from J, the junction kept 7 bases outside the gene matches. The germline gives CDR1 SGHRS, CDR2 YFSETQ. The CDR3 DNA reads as TGCGCCAGCAGTTGGGACAGGGGAAACTCGAACACCGGGGAGCTGTTTTTT. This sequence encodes CASSWDRGNSNTGELFF.

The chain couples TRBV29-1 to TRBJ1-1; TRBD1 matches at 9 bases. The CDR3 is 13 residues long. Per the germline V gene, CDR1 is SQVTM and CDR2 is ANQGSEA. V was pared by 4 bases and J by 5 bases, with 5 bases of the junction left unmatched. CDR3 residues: CSVGTGGWTEAFF. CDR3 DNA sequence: TGCAGCGTTGGAACAGGGGGCTGGACTGAAGCTTTCTTT. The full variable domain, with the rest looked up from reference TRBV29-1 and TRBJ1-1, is SAVISQKPSRDICQRGTSLTIQCQVDSQVTMMFWYRQQPGQSLTLIATANQGSEATYESGFVIDKFPISRPNLTFSTLTVSNMSPEDSSIYLCSVGTGGWTEAFFGQGTRLTVV.

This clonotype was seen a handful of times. The CDR3: CASSFGASGDTDTQYF. DNA for the CDR3: TGCGCCAGCAGCTTTGGAGCTAGCGGAGACACAGATACGCAGTATTTT. The V call is TRBV5-1, the J call TRBJ2-3, with 7 bases matching TRBD2. CDR1 SGHRS and CDR2 YFSETQ come from the germline V gene. The CDR3 sequence is 16 residues long. The J segment lost 2 bases and the V segment lost 2 bases, leaving 8 bases of the junction unmatched.

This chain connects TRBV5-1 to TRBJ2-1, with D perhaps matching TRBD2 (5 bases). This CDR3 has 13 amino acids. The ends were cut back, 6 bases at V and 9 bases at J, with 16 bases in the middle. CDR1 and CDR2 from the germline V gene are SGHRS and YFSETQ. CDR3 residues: CASTFPGSIEQFF. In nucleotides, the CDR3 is TGCGCCAGCACCTTCCCGGGATCGATTGAGCAGTTCTTC.

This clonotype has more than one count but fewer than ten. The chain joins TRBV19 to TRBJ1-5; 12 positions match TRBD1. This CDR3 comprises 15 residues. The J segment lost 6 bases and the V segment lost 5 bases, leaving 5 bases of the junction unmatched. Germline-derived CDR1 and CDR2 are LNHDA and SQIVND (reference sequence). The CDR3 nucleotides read TGTGCCAGTAGTGTCGGGACAGGGGGCGGTCAGCCCCAGCATTTT. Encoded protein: CASSVGTGGGQPQHF.

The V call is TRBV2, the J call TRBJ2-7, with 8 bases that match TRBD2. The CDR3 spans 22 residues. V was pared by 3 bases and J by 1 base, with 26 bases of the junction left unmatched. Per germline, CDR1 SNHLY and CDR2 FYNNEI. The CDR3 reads CASSEWFGLAGDTSRSSYEQYF. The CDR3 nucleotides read TGTGCCAGCAGTGAGTGGTTCGGACTAGCAGGAGACACCTCCCGGAGTTCCTACGAGCAGTACTTC.

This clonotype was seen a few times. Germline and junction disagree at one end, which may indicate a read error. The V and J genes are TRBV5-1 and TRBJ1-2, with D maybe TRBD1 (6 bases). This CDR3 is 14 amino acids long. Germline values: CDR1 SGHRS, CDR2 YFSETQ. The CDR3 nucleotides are TGCGCCATCAGCTTGGGTCAGGGGATCTATGGCTACACCTTC. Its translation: CAISLGQGIYGYTF.

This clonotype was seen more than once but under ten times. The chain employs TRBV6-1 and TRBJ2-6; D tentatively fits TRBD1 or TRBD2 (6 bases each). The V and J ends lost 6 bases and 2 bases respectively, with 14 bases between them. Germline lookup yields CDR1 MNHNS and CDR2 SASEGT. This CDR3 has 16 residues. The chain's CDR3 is CASRRMGGPGANVLTF. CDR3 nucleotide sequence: TGTGCCAGCAGGCGAATGGGGGGCCCTGGGGCCAACGTCCTGACTTTC.

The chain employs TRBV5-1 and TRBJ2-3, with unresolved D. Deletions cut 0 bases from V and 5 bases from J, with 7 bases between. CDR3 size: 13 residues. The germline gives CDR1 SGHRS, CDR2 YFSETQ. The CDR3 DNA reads TGCGCCAGCAGCTTGGCCCTTAGAGATACGCAGTATTTT. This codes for CASSLALRDTQYF.

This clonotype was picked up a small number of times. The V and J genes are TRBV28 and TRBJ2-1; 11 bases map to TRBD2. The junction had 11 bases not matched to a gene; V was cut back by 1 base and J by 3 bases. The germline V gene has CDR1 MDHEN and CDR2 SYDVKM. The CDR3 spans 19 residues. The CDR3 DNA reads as TGTGCCAGCAGTTTATCACCACATAGCGGGAGGGCGTTCTACAATGAGCAGTTCTTC. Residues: CASSLSPHSGRAFYNEQFF.

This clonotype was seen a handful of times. The CDR3 loop is CASRATGASSYNEQFF. The CDR3 DNA sequence: TGTGCCAGCAGAGCGACAGGGGCCAGCTCCTACAATGAGCAGTTCTTC. The rearrangement joins TRBV12-3 or TRBV12-4 to TRBJ2-1; TRBD1 aligns across 8 bases. The CDR3 has 16 amino acids. The V and J ends lost 6 bases and 0 bases, in that order; junction bases with no gene match: 7.

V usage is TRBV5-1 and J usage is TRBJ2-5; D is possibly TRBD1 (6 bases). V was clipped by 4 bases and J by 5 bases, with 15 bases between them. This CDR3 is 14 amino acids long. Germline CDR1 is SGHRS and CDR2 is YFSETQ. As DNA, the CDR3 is TGCGCCAGCAGCCCAGTACAGGGAGAGGAGACCCAGTACTTC. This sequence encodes CASSPVQGEETQYF.

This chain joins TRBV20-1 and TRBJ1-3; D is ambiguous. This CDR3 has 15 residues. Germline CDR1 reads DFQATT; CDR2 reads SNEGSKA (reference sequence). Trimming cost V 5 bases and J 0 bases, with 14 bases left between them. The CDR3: CSAGRIPSSGNTIYF. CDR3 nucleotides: TGCAGTGCTGGAAGAATTCCAAGCTCTGGAAACACCATATATTTT.

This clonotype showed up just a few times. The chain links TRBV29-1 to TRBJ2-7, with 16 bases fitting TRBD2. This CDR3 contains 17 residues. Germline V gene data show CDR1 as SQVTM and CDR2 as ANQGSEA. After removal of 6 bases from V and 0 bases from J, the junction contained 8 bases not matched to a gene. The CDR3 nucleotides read TGCAGCGTCCTGGGACTAGCGGGAGGGCACAGCTCCTACGAGCAGTACTTC. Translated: CSVLGLAGGHSSYEQYF.

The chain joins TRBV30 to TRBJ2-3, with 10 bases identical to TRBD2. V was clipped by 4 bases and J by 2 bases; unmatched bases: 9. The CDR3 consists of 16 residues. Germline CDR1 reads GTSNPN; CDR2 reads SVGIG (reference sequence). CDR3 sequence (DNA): TGTGCCTGGACCAGAGGACTAGCGGCCTACACAGATACGCAGTATTTT. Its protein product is CAWTRGLAAYTDTQYF.

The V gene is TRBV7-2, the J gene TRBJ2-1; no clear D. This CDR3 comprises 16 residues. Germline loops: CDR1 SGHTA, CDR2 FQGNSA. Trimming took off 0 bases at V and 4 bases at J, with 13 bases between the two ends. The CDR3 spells CASSLAQWFTYNEQFF. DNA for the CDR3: TGTGCCAGCAGCTTAGCGCAGTGGTTTACATACAATGAGCAGTTCTTC.

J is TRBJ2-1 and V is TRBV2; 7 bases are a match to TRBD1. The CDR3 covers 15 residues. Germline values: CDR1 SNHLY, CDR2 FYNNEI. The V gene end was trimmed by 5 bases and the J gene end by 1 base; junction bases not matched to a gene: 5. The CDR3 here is CASSSGTVSYNEQFF. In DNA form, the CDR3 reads TGTGCCAGCAGTTCCGGGACAGTATCCTACAATGAGCAGTTCTTC.

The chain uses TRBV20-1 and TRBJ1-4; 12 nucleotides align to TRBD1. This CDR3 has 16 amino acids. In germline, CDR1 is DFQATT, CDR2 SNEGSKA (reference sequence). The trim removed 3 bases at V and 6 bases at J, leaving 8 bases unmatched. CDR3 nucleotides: TGCAGTGCTAGGGCGATGGGACAGGGGGCCTATGAAAAACTGTTTTTT. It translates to CSARAMGQGAYEKLFF.

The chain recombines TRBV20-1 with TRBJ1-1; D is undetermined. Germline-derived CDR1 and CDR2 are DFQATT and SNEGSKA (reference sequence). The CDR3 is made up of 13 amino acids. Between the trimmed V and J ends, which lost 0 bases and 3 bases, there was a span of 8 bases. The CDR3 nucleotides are TGCAGTGCTAGAGAAGACTTTGACACTGAAGCTTTCTTT. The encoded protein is CSAREDFDTEAFF.

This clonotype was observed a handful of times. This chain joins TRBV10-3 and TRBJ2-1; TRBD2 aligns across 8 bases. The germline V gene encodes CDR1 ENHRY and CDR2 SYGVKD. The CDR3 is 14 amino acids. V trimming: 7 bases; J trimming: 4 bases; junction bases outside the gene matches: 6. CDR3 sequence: CAITASGRYNEQFF. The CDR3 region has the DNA TGTGCCATCACCGCCAGCGGGAGATACAATGAGCAGTTCTTC.

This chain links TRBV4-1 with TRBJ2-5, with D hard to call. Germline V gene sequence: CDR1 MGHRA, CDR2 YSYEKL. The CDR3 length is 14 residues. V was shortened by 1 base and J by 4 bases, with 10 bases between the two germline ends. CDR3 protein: CASSQVWVRETQYF. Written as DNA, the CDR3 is TGCGCCAGCAGCCAAGTCTGGGTCAGAGAGACCCAGTACTTC.

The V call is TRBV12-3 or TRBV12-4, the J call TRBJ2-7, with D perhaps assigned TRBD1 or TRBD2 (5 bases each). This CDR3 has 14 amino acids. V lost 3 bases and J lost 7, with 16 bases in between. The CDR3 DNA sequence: TGTGCCAGCAGTTTCCGGGACCAGGATAAAGAGCAGTACTTC. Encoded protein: CASSFRDQDKEQYF.

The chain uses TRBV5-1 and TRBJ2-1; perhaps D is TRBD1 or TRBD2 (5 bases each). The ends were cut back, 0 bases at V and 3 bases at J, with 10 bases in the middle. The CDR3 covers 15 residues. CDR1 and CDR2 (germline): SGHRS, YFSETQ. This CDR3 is CASSLAGTNYNEQFF. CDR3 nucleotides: TGCGCCAGCAGCTTGGCTGGGACCAACTACAATGAGCAGTTCTTC. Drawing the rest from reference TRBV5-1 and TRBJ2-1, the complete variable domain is KAGVTQTPRYLIKTRGQQVTLSCSPISGHRSVSWYQQTPGQGLQFLFEYFSETQRNKGNFPGRFSGRQFSNSRSEMNVSTLELGDSALYLCASSLAGTNYNEQFFGPGTRLTVL.

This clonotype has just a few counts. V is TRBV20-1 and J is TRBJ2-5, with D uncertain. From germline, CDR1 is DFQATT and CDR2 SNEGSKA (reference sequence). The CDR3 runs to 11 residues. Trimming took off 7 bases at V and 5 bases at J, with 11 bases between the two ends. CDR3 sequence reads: CSVEVRETQYF. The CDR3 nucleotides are TGCAGTGTGGAAGTCAGGGAGACCCAGTACTTC.

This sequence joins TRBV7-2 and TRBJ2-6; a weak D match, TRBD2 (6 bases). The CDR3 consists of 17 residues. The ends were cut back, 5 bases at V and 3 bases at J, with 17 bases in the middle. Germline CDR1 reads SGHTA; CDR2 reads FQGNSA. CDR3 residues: CASSLLMTSFGANVLTF. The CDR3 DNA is TGTGCCAGCAGCCTCCTGATGACTAGTTTTGGGGCCAACGTCCTGACTTTC.

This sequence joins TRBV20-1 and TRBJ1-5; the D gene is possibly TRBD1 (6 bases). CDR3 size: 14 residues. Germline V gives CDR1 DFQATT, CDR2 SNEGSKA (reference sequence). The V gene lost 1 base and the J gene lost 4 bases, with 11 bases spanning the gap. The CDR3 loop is CSARAPGDNQPQHF. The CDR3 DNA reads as TGCAGTGCTAGAGCCCCAGGGGATAATCAGCCCCAGCATTTT.

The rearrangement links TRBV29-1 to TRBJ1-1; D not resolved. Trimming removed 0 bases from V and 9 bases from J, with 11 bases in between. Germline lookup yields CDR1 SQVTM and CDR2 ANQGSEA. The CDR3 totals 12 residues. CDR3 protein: CSVEDMGSKAFF. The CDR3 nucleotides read TGCAGCGTTGAAGATATGGGTTCTAAAGCTTTCTTT. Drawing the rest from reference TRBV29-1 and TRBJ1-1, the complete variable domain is SAVISQKPSRDICQRGTSLTIQCQVDSQVTMMFWYRQQPGQSLTLIATANQGSEATYESGFVIDKFPISRPNLTFSTLTVSNMSPEDSSIYLCSVEDMGSKAFFGQGTRLTVV.